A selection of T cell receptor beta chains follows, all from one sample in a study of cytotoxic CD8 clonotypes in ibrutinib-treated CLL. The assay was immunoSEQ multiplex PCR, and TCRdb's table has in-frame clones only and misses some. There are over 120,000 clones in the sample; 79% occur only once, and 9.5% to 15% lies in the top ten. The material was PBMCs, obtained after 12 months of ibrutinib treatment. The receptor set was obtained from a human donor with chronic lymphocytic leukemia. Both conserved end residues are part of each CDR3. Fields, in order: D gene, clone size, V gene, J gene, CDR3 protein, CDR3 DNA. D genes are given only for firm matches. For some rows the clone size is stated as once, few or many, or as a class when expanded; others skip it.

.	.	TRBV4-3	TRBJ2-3	CASSQYWGGFADTQYF	TGCGCCAGCAGCCAATATTGGGGGGGCTTCGCAGATACGCAGTATTTT
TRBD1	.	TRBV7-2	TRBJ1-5	CASSLDWTGGMSNQPQHF	TGTGCCAGCAGCTTAGACTGGACAGGGGGGATGAGCAATCAGCCCCAGCATTTT
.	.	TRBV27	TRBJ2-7	CASRAAAGPISYEQYF	TGTGCCAGCAGGGCCGCGGCAGGGCCTATTTCCTACGAGCAGTACTTC
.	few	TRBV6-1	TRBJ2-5	CASSDVAIETQYF	TGTGCCAGCAGTGATGTAGCTATAGAGACCCAGTACTTC
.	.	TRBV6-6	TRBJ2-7	CASRTATYEQYF	TGTGCCAGCCGGACCGCAACCTACGAGCAGTACTTC
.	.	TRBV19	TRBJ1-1	CASSIGGINTEAFF	TGTGCCAGTAGTATCGGGGGCATCAACACTGAAGCTTTCTTT
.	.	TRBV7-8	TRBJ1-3	CASSVSGSPFGSSGNTIYF	TGTGCCAGCAGCGTATCGGGCAGCCCATTTGGGTCTTCTGGAAACACCATATATTTT
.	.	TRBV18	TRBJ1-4	CASSSGLTTTNEKLFF	TGTGCCAGCTCATCCGGACTGACAACAACTAATGAAAAACTGTTTTTT
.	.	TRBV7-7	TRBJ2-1	CASSPSQRGYNEQFF	TGTGCTAGCAGCCCCAGCCAGAGGGGATACAATGAGCAGTTCTTC
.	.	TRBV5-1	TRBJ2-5	CASSLAKAGGQETQYF	TGCGCCAGCAGCTTGGCCAAGGCAGGGGGGCAAGAGACCCAGTACTTC
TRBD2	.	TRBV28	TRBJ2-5	CASSFGGVETQYF	TGTGCCAGCAGTTTTGGGGGGGTGGAGACCCAGTACTTC
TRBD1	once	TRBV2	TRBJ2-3	CASGRTGVIDTQYF	TGTGCCAGCGGACGGACAGGGGTGATAGATACGCAGTATTTT
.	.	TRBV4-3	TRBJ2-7	CASSQDGYEQYF	TGCGCCAGCAGCCAAGATGGTTACGAGCAGTACTTC
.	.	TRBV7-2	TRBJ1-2	CASSFENYGYTF	TGTGCCAGCAGCTTCGAGAACTATGGCTACACCTTC
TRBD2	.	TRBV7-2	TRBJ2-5	CASSSIDILAGGRGETQYF	TGTGCCAGCAGCTCCATAGATATACTAGCGGGAGGGAGGGGTGAGACCCAGTACTTC
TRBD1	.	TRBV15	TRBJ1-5	CATSRDGTGFFQPQHF	TGTGCCACCAGCAGAGATGGGACAGGGTTTTTTCAGCCCCAGCATTTT
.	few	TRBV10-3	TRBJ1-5	CAINRAPGRPQHF	TGTGCCATCAACAGAGCCCCCGGTAGGCCCCAGCATTTT
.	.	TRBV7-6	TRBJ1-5	CASSKNKFLRGNQPQHF	TGTGCCAGCAGCAAAAATAAATTCCTGCGGGGGAATCAGCCCCAGCATTTT
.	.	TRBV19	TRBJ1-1	CASSIRERWTEAFF	TGTGCCAGTAGTATTAGGGAGAGGTGGACTGAAGCTTTCTTT
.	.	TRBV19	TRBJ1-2	CASSIGGSSGPRDGYTF	TGTGCCAGTAGTATAGGGGGTTCTTCGGGACCTCGGGATGGCTACACCTTC
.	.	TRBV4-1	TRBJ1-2	CASSPTGPRYGYTF	TGCGCCAGCAGCCCAACAGGGCCTCGCTATGGCTACACCTTC
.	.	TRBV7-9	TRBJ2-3	CASSPNTDTQYF	TGTGCCAGCAGCCCCAATACAGATACGCAGTATTTT
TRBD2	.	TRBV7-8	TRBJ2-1	CASSPRYGTSGRRNEQFF	TGTGCCAGCAGCCCGCGCTACGGGACTAGCGGGAGGAGGAATGAGCAGTTCTTC
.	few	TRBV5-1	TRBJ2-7	CASSLSIGAEQYF	TGCGCCAGCAGCTTGAGTATCGGGGCGGAGCAGTACTTC
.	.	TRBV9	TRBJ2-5	CASSVGQETQYF	TGTGCCAGCAGTGTAGGGCAAGAGACCCAGTACTTC
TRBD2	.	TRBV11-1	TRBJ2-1	CASSLNSGRYNEQFF	TGTGCCAGCAGCTTAAATAGCGGGAGGTACAATGAGCAGTTCTTC
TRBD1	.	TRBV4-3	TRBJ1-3	CASSQGGQGYGNTIYF	TGCGCCAGCAGCCAAGGGGGACAGGGGTACGGAAACACCATATATTTT
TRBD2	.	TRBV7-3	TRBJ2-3	CASSSSGRSTDTQYF	TGTGCCAGCAGCTCAAGCGGGAGGAGCACAGATACGCAGTATTTT
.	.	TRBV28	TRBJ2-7	CASSDRFLWEQYF	TGTGCCAGCAGTGATCGGTTCCTTTGGGAGCAGTACTTC
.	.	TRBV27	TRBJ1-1	CASRRNTGTTEAFF	TGTGCCAGCAGAAGAAACACAGGGACCACTGAAGCTTTCTTT
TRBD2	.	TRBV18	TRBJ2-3	CASSPPLLAGGLEQYF	TGTGCCAGCTCACCTCCTTTACTAGCGGGAGGGTTAGAGCAGTATTTT
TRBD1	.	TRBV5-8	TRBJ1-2	CASSFPGQGIGSYGYTF	TGTGCCAGCAGCTTCCCGGGACAGGGGATTGGAAGCTATGGCTACACCTTC
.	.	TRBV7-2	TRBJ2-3	CASSLVLTGTDTQYF	TGTGCCAGCAGCTTAGTCCTCACAGGCACAGATACGCAGTATTTT
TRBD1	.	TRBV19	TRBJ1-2	CASSILRGTGAYGYTF	TGTGCCAGTAGTATTCTCCGAGGGACAGGGGCCTATGGCTACACCTTC
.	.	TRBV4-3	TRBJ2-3	CASSQQSSTDTQYF	TGCGCCAGCAGCCAACAATCGAGCACAGATACGCAGTATTTT
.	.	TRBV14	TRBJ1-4	CASSQVAGGLGEKLFF	TGTGCCAGCAGCCAAGTCGCGGGCGGGCTTGGTGAAAAACTGTTTTTT
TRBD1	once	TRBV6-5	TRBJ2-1	CASSRQGVGEQFF	TGTGCCAGCAGTAGGCAGGGGGTGGGGGAGCAGTTCTTC
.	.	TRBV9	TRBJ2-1	CASSVDGTGYNEQFF	TGTGCCAGCAGCGTAGATGGGACGGGTTACAATGAGCAGTTCTTC
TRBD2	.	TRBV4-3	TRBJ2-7	CASSRTSGKDRQYF	TGCGCCAGCAGCCGGACTAGCGGGAAGGACCGCCAGTACTTC
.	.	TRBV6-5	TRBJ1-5	CASSYGRGLSNQPQHF	TGTGCCAGCAGTTACGGTCGGGGGTTGTCAAATCAGCCCCAGCATTTT
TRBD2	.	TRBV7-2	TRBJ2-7	CASSLGAGEGEQYF	TGTGCCAGCAGCTTAGGGGCGGGAGAGGGCGAGCAGTACTTC
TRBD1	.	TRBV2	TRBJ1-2	CASSPSYRGLSGYTF	TGTGCCAGCAGCCCTTCCTACAGGGGGTTGTCTGGCTACACCTTC